The rows below give T cell receptor beta chains drawn from one sample of a study of T cells in Graves' hyperthyroidism and ophthalmopathy. TCRdb independently ran MiXCR on the multiplex PCR reads; one entry per CDR3 protein. The sample has a few hundred thousand distinct CDR3 sequences; 11% to 15% are singletons. Source material: blood. These receptors were taken from a middle-aged woman with Graves' hyperthyroidism. CDR3s include the opening cysteine and the closing phenylalanine or tryptophan. The D gene is left open where the match is weak. Clone size is not always given. Where it is, it says once, few, many or a class for expanded clones.

TRBV28	TRBJ2-2	NA	NA	TGTGCCAGCACCCCCCCCCACACCGGGGAGCTGTTTTTT	CASTPPHTGELFF
TRBV6-1	TRBJ2-1	NA	many	TGTGCCAGCAGTGAATCTTTCGGGACTCCGCCATACAATGAGCAGTTCTTC	CASSESFGTPPYNEQFF
TRBV12-5	TRBJ2-1	NA	NA	TGTGCTAGTGGCTGGAGGCAGACCGAGCAGTTCTTC	CASGWRQTEQFF
TRBV28	TRBJ1-2	TRBD1	many	TGTGCCAGCAGGCGCCAACTTTCCGGGACAGGGGAGGGTGGCTACACCTTC	CASRRQLSGTGEGGYTF
TRBV12-3/TRBV12-4	TRBJ1-1	NA	many	TGTGCCAGCAGTTTTGAAGGCACTGAAGCTTTCTTT	CASSFEGTEAFF
TRBV28	TRBJ2-3	NA	many	TGTGCCAGCAGTCCCCCCAACACAGATACGCAGTATTTT	CASSPPNTDTQYF
TRBV7-9	TRBJ2-7	NA	many	TGTGCCAGCAGCGCAGGTCCGCTCTTCTACGAGCAGTACTTC	CASSAGPLFYEQYF
TRBV19	TRBJ1-6	TRBD1	few	TGTGCCAGTAACTATAAAGACAGGGCCAATTCACCCCTCCACTTT	CASNYKDRANSPLHF
TRBV4-1	TRBJ2-7	NA	few	TGCGCCAGCAGCCTACGGACCGTCTACGAGCAGTACTTC	CASSLRTVYEQYF
TRBV7-8	TRBJ2-1	NA	many	TGTGCCAGCAGCTTGGCGGGTCTAGGGAATGAGCAGTTCTTC	CASSLAGLGNEQFF
TRBV10-1	TRBJ2-1	NA	many	TGCGCCAGCAGTGAGGGCAGGGAGATCGATGAGCAGTTCTTC	CASSEGREIDEQFF
TRBV6-1	TRBJ1-6	NA	NA	TGTGCCAGCAGTAGGGGACGGGGGCCATATTCACCCCTCCACTTT	CASSRGRGPYSPLHF
TRBV19	TRBJ2-1	TRBD1	many	TGTGCCAGTAGTCCTCGACAGGGATTGGATGAGCAGTTCTTC	CASSPRQGLDEQFF
TRBV2	TRBJ2-3	NA	few	TGTGCCAGCATAGCGCCTCCTCTCACAGATACGCAGTATTTT	CASIAPPLTDTQYF
TRBV19	TRBJ1-2	NA	NA	TGTGCCAGTAGTTTCAACGACAGATCTTATGGCTACACCTTC	CASSFNDRSYGYTF
TRBV3-1	TRBJ2-1	NA	few	TGTGCCAGCAGCCAAGATAGGGGACAATCCTACAATGAGCAGTTCTTC	CASSQDRGQSYNEQFF
TRBV18	TRBJ2-3	NA	many	TGTGCCAGCTCACCACCCTACCTGGCAGATACGCAGTATTTT	CASSPPYLADTQYF
TRBV20-1	TRBJ1-2	NA	few	TGCAGTGCAAATAGACAGTTGGACTATGGCTACACCTTC	CSANRQLDYGYTF
TRBV3-1	TRBJ1-2	NA	many	TGTGCCAGCAGCCAAGATCCCGGACGGACTAACTATGGCTACACCTTC	CASSQDPGRTNYGYTF
TRBV11-2	TRBJ1-6	NA	NA	TGTGCCAGCAGCTTAATAGAGGATAATTCACCCCTCCACTTT	CASSLIEDNSPLHF
TRBV24-1	TRBJ1-2	TRBD1	once	TGTGCCACCAGTGATTTCGAAGGACAGGGCACCTATGGCTACACCTTC	CATSDFEGQGTYGYTF
TRBV2	TRBJ2-6	TRBD1	many	TGTGCCAGCAATGTTAACAGGGGGCGGGTCCTCTCTGGGGCCAACGTCCTGACTTTC	CASNVNRGRVLSGANVLTF
TRBV12-3/TRBV12-4	TRBJ1-6	NA	few	TGTGCCAGCAGTTTAAGGTATCTCGGGAGACGGAAAGTTAATTCACCCCTCCACTTT	CASSLRYLGRRKVNSPLHF
TRBV15	TRBJ2-7	NA	NA	TGTGCCACCCAGGGTACCTACGAACAGTACTTC	CATQGTYEQYF
TRBV20-1	TRBJ2-1	TRBD2	many	TGCAGTGTCCGGAGGGGACTAGCGCCAGCTGAGCAGTTCTTC	CSVRRGLAPAEQFF
TRBV19	TRBJ1-2	TRBD1	NA	TGTGCCAGTGCCCGACAGGGTATGGGAGATGGCTACACCTTC	CASARQGMGDGYTF
TRBV20-1	TRBJ2-5	NA	many	TGCAGTGCTAGAGATTTATTCAAAGGCGAGACCCAGTACTTC	CSARDLFKGETQYF
TRBV12-3/TRBV12-4	TRBJ2-1	TRBD2	many	TGTGCCAGCAGTTTAGGGGCTAGCGGTTACAATGAGCAGTTCTTC	CASSLGASGYNEQFF